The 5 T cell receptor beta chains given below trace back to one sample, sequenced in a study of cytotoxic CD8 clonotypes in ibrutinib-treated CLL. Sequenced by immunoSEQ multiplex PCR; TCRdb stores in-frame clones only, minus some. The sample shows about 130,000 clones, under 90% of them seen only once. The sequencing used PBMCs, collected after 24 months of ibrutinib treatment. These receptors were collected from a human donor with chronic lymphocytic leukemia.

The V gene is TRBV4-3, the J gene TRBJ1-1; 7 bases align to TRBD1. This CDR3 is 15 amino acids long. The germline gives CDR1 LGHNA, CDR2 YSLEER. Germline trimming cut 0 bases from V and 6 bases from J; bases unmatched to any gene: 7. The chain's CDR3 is CASSQDGRGSSEAFF. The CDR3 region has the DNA TGCGCCAGCAGCCAAGATGGCAGGGGGTCTTCTGAAGCTTTCTTT.

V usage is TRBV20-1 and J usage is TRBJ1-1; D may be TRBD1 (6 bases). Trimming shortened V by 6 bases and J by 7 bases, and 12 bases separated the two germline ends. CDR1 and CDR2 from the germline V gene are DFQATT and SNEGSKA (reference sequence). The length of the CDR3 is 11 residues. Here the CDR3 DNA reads TGCAGTGCCAGCGGACAGATTGAAGCTTTCTTT. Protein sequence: CSASGQIEAFF.

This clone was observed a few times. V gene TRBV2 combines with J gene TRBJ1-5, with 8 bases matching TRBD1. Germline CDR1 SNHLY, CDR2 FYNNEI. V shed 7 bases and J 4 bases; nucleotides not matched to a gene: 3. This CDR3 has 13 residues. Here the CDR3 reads CASMGTGNQPQHF. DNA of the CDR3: TGTGCCAGCATGGGGACAGGAAATCAGCCCCAGCATTTT.

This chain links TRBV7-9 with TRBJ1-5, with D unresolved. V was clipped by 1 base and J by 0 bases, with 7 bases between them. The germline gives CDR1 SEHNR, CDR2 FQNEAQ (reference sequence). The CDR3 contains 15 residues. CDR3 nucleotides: TGTGCCAGCAGCTTAGGGGGTTTTAGCAATCAGCCCCAGCATTTT. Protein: CASSLGGFSNQPQHF.

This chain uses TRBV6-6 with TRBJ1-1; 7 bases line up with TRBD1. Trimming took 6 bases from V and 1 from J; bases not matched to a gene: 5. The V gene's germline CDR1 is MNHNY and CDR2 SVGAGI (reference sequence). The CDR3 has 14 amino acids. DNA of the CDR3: TGTGCCAGCAGAACCGGGACAGAGAACACTGAAGCTTTCTTT. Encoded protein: CASRTGTENTEAFF.